Given below is one TCR beta chain in context. Antigen specificity is unknown. A single record per CDR3 protein comes from TCRdb applying MiXCR to the 5' RACE reads. The table shows hundreds of thousands of distinct CDR3 sequences, with 8.1% occurring only once. This sample was taken from a study of T cells after yellow fever vaccination. The study, taken as a whole, reports: The bulk population could contribute abundant contaminating clonotypes to FACS-sorted repertoires. Post-booster reappearance was seen for most primary-vaccination clones (around 96% CD4, around 89% CD8).

The sequence came from a man aged 18 to 35 who received the YFV17D yellow fever vaccine. Sequences were derived from PBMCs, sampled approximately 47 days after the first yellow fever vaccination.

The chain's CDR3 is CATSDYSNQPQHF. CDR3 bases: TGTGCCACCAGTGACTATAGCAATCAGCCCCAGCATTTT. The chain employs TRBV24-1 and TRBJ1-5, with D unclear. The germline V gene has CDR1 KGHDR and CDR2 SFDVKD. V was cut by 4 bases and J by 0 bases, with 3 bases left in between. CDR3 length equals 13 residues.